A selection of T cell receptor beta chains follows, all from one sample in a study of T cells in Graves' hyperthyroidism and ophthalmopathy. TCRdb reanalysed the multiplex PCR reads using MiXCR and keeps one entry per CDR3 protein. Here the sample spans a few hundred thousand distinct CDR3 sequences, 20% to 25% being singletons. Sequenced input: blood. Source of these receptors: a man between 18 and 29 years old with Graves' hyperthyroidism. Each CDR3 is given with its conserved first and last residue. A D gene is named only where the DNA matches it firmly. For some rows the clone size is stated as once, few or many, or as a class when expanded; others skip it.

TRBJ1-3,NA,TRBV6-1,many,CASKSTGSSGNTIYF,TGTGCCAGCAAATCCACCGGGAGCTCTGGAAACACCATATATTTT
TRBJ1-6,NA,TRBV30,NA,CAWSEDSYNSPLHF,TGTGCCTGGAGTGAAGACAGCTATAATTCACCCCTCCACTTT
TRBJ2-4,TRBD2,TRBV28,many,CASSPHGGRAKNIQYF,TGTGCCAGCAGCCCCCACGGGGGGAGAGCCAAAAACATTCAGTACTTC
TRBJ2-7,TRBD2,TRBV29-1,few,CSVGLAGGPYEQYF,TGCAGCGTCGGGCTAGCGGGGGGCCCTTACGAGCAGTACTTC
TRBJ1-5,NA,TRBV27,many,CASSASQGPVNQPQHF,TGTGCCAGCAGTGCGTCACAGGGTCCCGTCAATCAGCCCCAGCATTTT
TRBJ2-7,NA,TRBV6-2/TRBV6-3,NA,CASSYSQSGPYEQYF,TGTGCCAGCAGTTACTCGCAAAGCGGTCCCTACGAGCAGTACTTC
TRBJ2-5,TRBD2,TRBV9,many,CASSVGLAGPGETQYF,TGTGCCAGCAGCGTTGGCCTAGCGGGGCCTGGGGAGACCCAGTACTTC
TRBJ1-5,TRBD1,TRBV20-1,many,CSASLHRGFSNQPQHF,TGCAGTGCTAGCCTCCACAGGGGGTTTAGCAATCAGCCCCAGCATTTT
TRBJ2-7,TRBD2,TRBV10-3,NA,CAISEGTSGTYEQYF,TGTGCCATCAGTGAGGGGACTAGCGGAACCTACGAGCAGTACTTC
TRBJ2-7,TRBD1,TRBV6-5,many,CASRPTGVYEQYF,TGTGCCAGCAGACCGACAGGGGTCTACGAGCAGTACTTC
TRBJ2-1,TRBD1,TRBV12-3/TRBV12-4,NA,CASRPTGANEQFF,TGTGCCAGCAGACCAACAGGGGCGAATGAGCAGTTCTTC